This T cell receptor (beta chain) came from a study of Graves' ophthalmopathy and Graves' hyperthyroidism. CDR3 length: 13 residues. Germline CDR1 and CDR2: DFQATT and SNEGSKA (reference sequence). None of the included patients had other autoimmune diseases, uncontrolled infections, pregnancy or lactation, as these led to exclusion. Diagnostic conclusions were grounded in clinical symptoms, serum thyroxine, TRAb, thyroid ultrasound and orbital computed tomography. TCR beta CDR3 regions were amplified from RNA transcripts. A first-round RT-PCR used HTBI primers, followed by a second-round multiplex PCR. TCRdb fed the multiplex PCR reads into MiXCR, producing one record per CDR3 protein. The table records hundreds of thousands of distinct CDR3 sequences, about two fifths of them present only once.

This receptor was identified in an adult man with Graves' ophthalmopathy. Specimen: peripheral blood. The V gene is TRBV20-1, the J gene TRBJ2-7; the match to TRBD2 covers 9 bases. The J call may be wrong; the DNA end is better matched by TRBJ2-5. CDR3 in DNA: TGCAGTGCTATTCTAGCGGGAAGGGAGACCCAGTACTTC. Its protein product is CSAILAGRETQYF.